These 29 T cell receptor beta chains were sequenced from one sample in a study of blood T cell repertoires in COVID-19. The assay was immunoSEQ multiplex PCR, and TCRdb's table has in-frame clones only and misses some. The data hold a few hundred thousand clones, with less than 90% observed a single time. Sequencing used peripheral blood. Receptors were obtained from a woman aged 50 to 60 with acute or convalescent COVID-19.

The rearrangement links TRBV23-1 to TRBJ2-7, with 7 nucleotides matching TRBD1. TRBV23-1 is designated an ORF whose function remains uncertain. V dropped 7 bases and J dropped 3; count of bases not matched to a gene: 15. The CDR3 loop spans 16 amino acids. The CDR3 coding sequence is TGCGCCAGCACCCCGGACCCCCGGGACAGCCTCTACGAGCAGTACTTC. This encodes CASTPDPRDSLYEQYF.

J is TRBJ2-5 and V is TRBV18, with TRBD2 matching 9 bases. The CDR3 runs 14 residues. Trimming at V came to 1 base and at J to 3 bases, leaving 0 bases not matched to a gene. Germline CDR1 reads KGHSH; CDR2 reads LQKENI. CDR3 protein: CASSPRLAEETQYF. The CDR3 coding sequence is TGTGCCAGCTCACCACGACTAGCGGAAGAGACCCAGTACTTC.

V and J are TRBV27 and TRBJ1-2, with D perhaps TRBD1 (6 bases). The CDR3 spans 15 residues. The V end lost 1 base, the J end lost 2 bases, and 11 bases lay between the germline ends. From germline, CDR1 is MNHEY and CDR2 SMNVEV (reference sequence). The CDR3 sequence: CASSLLGGANYGYTF. For the CDR3, the DNA is TGTGCCAGCAGTTTATTAGGGGGGGCGAACTATGGCTACACCTTC.

The sample holds many counts of this clone. The chain joins TRBV19 to TRBJ1-2; 7 bases line up with TRBD1. J was trimmed by 2 bases and V by 5 bases; bases with no gene match: 8. The CDR3 covers 15 residues. Per the germline V gene, CDR1 is LNHDA and CDR2 is SQIVND (reference sequence). CDR3 sequence reads: CASSQGGSGNYGYTF. The CDR3, as DNA: TGTGCCAGTAGTCAAGGGGGCTCGGGCAACTATGGCTACACCTTC.

The V call is TRBV11-2, the J call TRBJ2-7; 7 nucleotides line up with TRBD2. Germline values: CDR1 SGHAT, CDR2 FQNNGV. This CDR3 has 17 residues. The J segment lost 2 bases and the V segment lost 5 bases, leaving 15 bases of the junction unmatched. The CDR3 region has the DNA TGTGCCAGCAGCAGCGGGACGCCACTAGCACTCCCCTACGAGCAGTACTTC. Translating gives CASSSGTPLALPYEQYF.

The V gene is TRBV19, the J gene TRBJ1-2; 11 bases are shared with TRBD1. V dropped 6 bases and J dropped 3; count of bases not matched to a gene: 12. The germline CDR1 and CDR2 sequences are LNHDA and SQIVND (reference sequence). The CDR3 totals 17 residues. This CDR3 is CASSRRDRGLDHYGYTF. The CDR3 nucleotides read TGTGCCAGTAGCCGGAGGGACAGGGGGTTAGATCACTATGGCTACACCTTC.

The V gene is TRBV6-2 or TRBV6-3, the J gene TRBJ2-7; TRBD2 agrees at 10 bases. Germline CDR1 is MNHEY and CDR2 is SVGEGT. The trim removed 0 bases at V and 0 bases at J, leaving 2 bases unmatched. There are 16 residues in the CDR3. CDR3 in amino acids: CASSYSASGSSYEQYF. DNA for the CDR3: TGTGCCAGCAGTTACTCGGCTAGCGGGAGCTCCTACGAGCAGTACTTC.

The chain carries TRBV11-3 and TRBJ2-3, with D tentatively TRBD1 (5 bases). V was pared by 5 bases and J by 0 bases, with 12 bases between. Germline CDR1 reads SGHNT; CDR2 reads YENEEA. This CDR3 comprises 15 residues. The CDR3 spells CASSLRGVSTDTQYF. CDR3 in DNA: TGTGCCAGCAGCCTTAGGGGCGTAAGCACAGATACGCAGTATTTT.

V is TRBV5-1 and J is TRBJ2-1; 9 bases line up with TRBD2. This CDR3 contains 15 residues. CDR1 SGHRS and CDR2 YFSETQ come from the germline V gene. J lost 3 bases, V lost 4 bases, and 5 bases had no gene match. CDR3 sequence reads: CASSLGTSSYNEQFF. CDR3 coding DNA: TGCGCCAGCAGCCTAGGGACTAGCAGCTACAATGAGCAGTTCTTC.

The V and J genes are TRBV9 and TRBJ2-2; TRBD2 is a possible D gene (7 bases). The germline CDR1 and CDR2 sequences are SGDLS and YYNGEE. The ends were cut back, 1 base at V and 4 bases at J, with 26 bases in the middle. The CDR3 totals 20 residues. This CDR3 reads CASSVNPGHKVGGPTGELFF. The CDR3 nucleotides read TGTGCCAGCAGCGTAAACCCGGGACACAAGGTGGGAGGGCCCACCGGGGAGCTGTTTTTT.

This clone has only a few counts. The chain couples TRBV5-6 to TRBJ1-4; 8 nucleotides line up with TRBD1. Germline CDR1 SGHDT, CDR2 YYEEEE. The CDR3 runs to 15 residues. V lost 3 bases to trimming and J lost 5 bases; unmatched junction nucleotides: 6. The CDR3: CASSSQGAQNEKLFF. DNA of the CDR3: TGTGCCAGCAGCTCCCAGGGGGCGCAAAATGAAAAACTGTTTTTT.

The V gene is TRBV5-4, the J gene TRBJ1-2; no clear D. The V gene's germline CDR1 is SGHNT and CDR2 YYREEE (reference sequence). The V and J ends lost 3 bases and 7 bases respectively, with 10 bases between them. CDR3 length: 12 amino acids. The CDR3 loop is CASSYYMGGYTF. The CDR3 bases are TGTGCCAGCAGCTACTACATGGGTGGCTACACCTTC.

The chain couples TRBV9 to TRBJ1-5; D is undetermined. Trimming pared 4 bases from V and 5 bases from J, leaving 16 bases between. The CDR3 runs 15 residues. Germline V CDR1 and CDR2: SGDLS, YYNGEE. The CDR3 loop is CASSPTPGSHQPQHF. In DNA, the CDR3 is TGTGCCAGCAGCCCGACGCCAGGCAGTCATCAGCCCCAGCATTTT.

This sequence joins TRBV9 and TRBJ2-1; 9 bases line up with TRBD2. The germline gives CDR1 SGDLS, CDR2 YYNGEE. The CDR3 spans 17 residues. The J segment lost 1 base and the V segment lost 1 base, leaving 6 bases of the junction unmatched. CDR3 nucleotides: TGTGCCAGCAGCGTAAAGGCGGGGGGGCCGTCCTACAATGAGCAGTTCTTC. This gives the protein CASSVKAGGPSYNEQFF.

The chain has TRBV11-2 and TRBJ2-7; 9 bases map to TRBD2. Germline V CDR1 and CDR2: SGHAT, FQNNGV. V lost 0 bases, J lost 5 bases, and 8 bases stayed unmatched. This CDR3 has 16 amino acids. The CDR3 DNA follows: TGTGCCAGCAGCTTAGATCCGGGTAGCGGGAGAAACGAGCAGTACTTC. This sequence encodes CASSLDPGSGRNEQYF. Full variable domain (remainder filled in from reference TRBV11-2 and TRBJ2-7): EAGVAQSPRYKIIEKRQSVAFWCNPISGHATLYWYQQILGQGPKLLIQFQNNGVVDDSQLPKDRFSAERLKGVDSTLKIQPAKLEDSAVYLCASSLDPGSGRNEQYFGPGTRLTVT.

The gene calls are TRBV7-3 and TRBJ2-5, with TRBD2 as a possible D gene (6 bases). Germline V gene data show CDR1 as SGHTA and CDR2 as FQGTGA. V shed 4 bases and J shed 1 base, with 13 bases lying between them. This CDR3 has 15 residues. The DNA of the CDR3 is TGTGCCAGCAGCTCCATCGGGGGATCCCAAGAGACCCAGTACTTC. Translating it yields CASSSIGGSQETQYF. Full variable domain (rest looked up from reference TRBV7-3 and TRBJ2-5): GAGVSQTPSNKVTEKGKYVELRCDPISGHTALYWYRQSLGQGPEFLIYFQGTGAADDSGLPNDRFFAVRPEGSVSTLKIQRTERGDSAVYLCASSSIGGSQETQYFGPGTRLLVL.

The chain carries TRBV6-5 and TRBJ1-1; maybe TRBD1 (5 bases). The CDR3 sequence is 15 residues long. V was pared by 4 bases and J by 0 bases, with 12 bases between. CDR1 MNHEY and CDR2 SVGAGI come from the germline V gene. CDR3 loop: CASSSGRGLNTEAFF. DNA of the CDR3: TGTGCCAGCAGTTCAGGGCGCGGATTGAACACTGAAGCTTTCTTT.

The CDR3 region is CASSVGEVRSYEQYF. For the CDR3, the DNA is TGTGCCAGCAGCGTAGGTGAGGTGAGATCCTACGAGCAGTACTTC. V usage is TRBV9 and J usage is TRBJ2-7; D is undetermined. This CDR3 contains 15 residues. Per germline, CDR1 SGDLS and CDR2 YYNGEE. V gave up 0 bases and J gave up 1 base, with 11 bases separating them.

The chain has TRBV11-3 and TRBJ2-1; 7 bases agree with TRBD2. Germline trimming cut 6 bases from V and 5 bases from J; bases unmatched to any gene: 10. Per germline, CDR1 SGHNT and CDR2 YENEEA. This CDR3 has 15 residues. CDR3 sequence reads: CASSSDGGFNNEQFF. The CDR3 DNA sequence: TGTGCCAGCAGTAGCGACGGGGGGTTCAACAATGAGCAGTTCTTC.

This CDR3 is CASSKILGSPTNYEQYF. CDR3 bases: TGTGCCAGCAGCAAAATTCTAGGGAGCCCTACTAACTACGAGCAGTACTTC. V gene TRBV21-1 combines with J gene TRBJ2-7; the table's D call of TRBD2 was not tested on the DNA. TRBV21-1 is a pseudogene locus. This CDR3 is built from 17 residues.

The chain links TRBV7-2 to TRBJ2-7, with D perhaps matching TRBD2 (5 bases). Germline V gene data show CDR1 as SGHTA and CDR2 as FQGNSA. Trimming shortened V by 1 base and J by 0 bases, and 7 bases separated the two germline ends. The CDR3 loop spans 14 amino acids. DNA of the CDR3: TGTGCCAGCAGCTTAGTGGGGAGCTCCTACGAGCAGTACTTC. Protein product: CASSLVGSSYEQYF.

V is TRBV25-1 and J is TRBJ1-5; D gene ambiguous. The CDR3 extends over 14 amino acids. Trimming removed 2 bases from V and 3 bases from J, with 8 bases in between. Per germline, CDR1 MGHDK and CDR2 SYGVNS. For the CDR3, the DNA is TGTGCCAGCAGTGAAATGTCCCTCAATCAGCCCCAGCATTTT. Residues: CASSEMSLNQPQHF.

This chain connects TRBV7-3 to TRBJ2-1; 7 nucleotides align to TRBD1. The CDR3 has 16 residues. V shed 0 bases and J 0 bases; nucleotides not matched to a gene: 2. Germline-derived CDR1 and CDR2 are SGHTA and FQGTGA. The CDR3 protein is CASSLTRDSSYNEQFF. In DNA form, the CDR3 reads TGTGCCAGCAGCTTAACTCGGGACAGCTCCTACAATGAGCAGTTCTTC.

The chain uses TRBV5-1 and TRBJ1-1; D is ambiguous. This CDR3 is built from 13 residues. Trimming took 7 bases from V and 2 from J, leaving 12 bases between them. The V gene's germline CDR1 is SGHRS and CDR2 YFSETQ. The CDR3 nucleotides are TGCGCCAGCGGTTTGGCCAGTAACACTGAAGCTTTCTTT. This gives the protein CASGLASNTEAFF.

The chain recombines TRBV12-3 or TRBV12-4 with TRBJ2-3; TRBD2 agrees at 7 bases. With V trimmed by 5 bases and J by 5 bases, 4 bases remained unmatched. There are 13 residues in the CDR3. CDR3 region: CASSDPGGDTQYF. In DNA form, the CDR3 reads TGTGCCAGCAGTGACCCGGGGGGAGATACGCAGTATTTT.

The chain employs TRBV24-1 and TRBJ2-3, with 9 bases that match TRBD2. The CDR3 totals 20 residues. The germline CDR1 and CDR2 sequences are KGHDR and SFDVKD. V was pared by 4 bases and J by 1 base, with 17 bases of the junction left unmatched. CDR3 DNA sequence: TGTGCCACCAGTGACCCCGCGTCTAGCGGGACAGCCTTTGGCACAGATACGCAGTATTTT. It translates to CATSDPASSGTAFGTDTQYF.

This clone was detected many times. The chain has TRBV19 and TRBJ1-5; weak D call: TRBD1 (6 bases). The CDR3 spans 15 residues. Germline-derived CDR1 and CDR2 are LNHDA and SQIVND (reference sequence). Trimming cost V 7 bases and J 3 bases, with 16 bases left between them. CDR3 nucleotides: TGTGCCAGTACCCCACTGGACAGAGACAATCAGCCCCAGCATTTT. Translating it yields CASTPLDRDNQPQHF.

This CDR3 reads CASSVNRGLNEQYF. The CDR3 DNA reads TGTGCCAGCAGCGTTAACAGGGGGCTAAACGAGCAGTACTTC. This sequence joins TRBV7-2 and TRBJ2-7; 9 bases line up with TRBD1. The germline V gene encodes CDR1 SGHTA and CDR2 FQGNSA. The V and J ends lost 5 bases and 5 bases, in that order; junction bases with no gene match: 7. This CDR3 is 14 amino acids long.

This sequence joins TRBV10-3 and TRBJ1-2, with 7 positions matching TRBD1. V was clipped by 7 bases and J by 8 bases; unmatched bases: 10. Germline V CDR1 and CDR2: ENHRY, SYGVKD. The CDR3 runs 13 residues. The CDR3 DNA reads as TGTGCCATCACTACTGGACAGGTTGAGGGCTACACCTTC. Protein product: CAITTGQVEGYTF.